This T cell receptor (beta chain) was obtained from a study of cytotoxic CD8 clonotypes in ibrutinib-treated CLL. Study-wide background: Partial responses totalled approximately 24 and complete responses 2; after median around 72 months, roughly 14 remained remitted and roughly twelve progressed. Study-wide results and limits: Higher circulating CD8+ T-cell counts strongly accompanied higher baseline clonality, above age-matched healthy donors. Sampling schedules were unmatched across sustained-remission and progressing patients.

The CDR3 is 13 amino acids. Trimming took 2 bases from V and 6 from J, leaving 7 bases between them. Germline lookup yields CDR1 MGHDK and CDR2 SYGVNS. TCRdb's copy holds only in-frame clones and misses some; the assay was immunoSEQ multiplex PCR. In the table there are tens of thousands of clones, roughly 50% of which are singletons. As to this clone: Its antigen is still unknown.

This chain connects TRBV25-1 to TRBJ2-2, with D tentatively TRBD2 (5 bases). The receptor was derived from a human donor with chronic lymphocytic leukemia. The source was PBMCs, collected after 24 months of ibrutinib treatment. This CDR3 is CASSEPGSGELFF. CDR3 coding DNA: TGTGCCAGCAGTGAACCGGGGTCCGGGGAGCTGTTTTTT.